These 18 T cell receptor beta chains share one sample of origin, sequenced in a study of T cell responses to AZD1222 COVID-19 vaccine. Sequencing used immunoSEQ multiplex PCR; TCRdb keeps in-frame clones, though not all of them. The table has 75,000 to 90,000 clones, roughly 82% seen once. The source was peripheral blood, collected on day 0 of AZD1222 vaccination. These receptors all come from an adult in good health.

The chain uses TRBV18 and TRBJ2-2; tentatively, D is TRBD2 (6 bases). The V gene lost 6 bases and the J gene lost 8 bases, with 16 bases spanning the gap. Germline-derived CDR1 and CDR2 are KGHSH and LQKENI. The CDR3 contains 14 residues. The CDR3: CASSPSGLAGELFF. As DNA, the CDR3 is TGTGCCAGCTCCCCGAGCGGGCTAGCGGGGGAGCTGTTTTTT.

The chain has TRBV7-2 and TRBJ1-3, with unresolved D. Trimming removed 7 bases from V and 3 bases from J, with 7 bases in between. This CDR3 comprises 12 residues. Germline V gene lookup returns CDR1 SGHTA and CDR2 FQGNSA. The CDR3 spells CASTPVGNTIYF. The CDR3 DNA follows: TGTGCCAGCACCCCCGTTGGAAACACCATATATTTT.

V is TRBV5-1 and J is TRBJ2-6; maybe TRBD1 (5 bases). CDR3 length equals 15 residues. Germline V gives CDR1 SGHRS, CDR2 YFSETQ. Trimming left V 3 bases short and J 2 bases short, with 9 bases between. CDR3 coding DNA: TGCGCCAGCAGCTCCAGGGTTCCTGGGGCCAACGTCCTGACTTTC. Encoded protein: CASSSRVPGANVLTF.

This sequence joins TRBV11-3 and TRBJ2-7; D uncertain. This CDR3 is built from 13 residues. Germline CDR1 is SGHNT and CDR2 is YENEEA. Trimming stripped 4 bases from V and 3 bases from J, with 10 bases between. The chain's CDR3 is CASSSRRYYEQYF. CDR3 DNA: TGTGCCAGCAGCTCCAGACGGTACTACGAGCAGTACTTC.

The V and J genes are TRBV7-3 and TRBJ2-5; 9 bases agree with TRBD1. CDR1 SGHTA and CDR2 FQGTGA come from the germline V gene. The CDR3 totals 13 residues. V lost 4 bases, J lost 5 bases, and 2 bases stayed unmatched. In DNA, the CDR3 is TGTGCCAGCAGCTCGACAGGGGGTGAGACCCAGTACTTC. It yields the protein CASSSTGGETQYF.

The chain is built from TRBV4-1 and TRBJ1-1, with 7 bases matching TRBD1. Germline loops: CDR1 MGHRA, CDR2 YSYEKL. The CDR3 has 13 residues. J was trimmed by 6 bases and V by 1 base; bases with no gene match: 2. The CDR3 region has the DNA TGCGCCAGCAGCCAAGGGCAGGGGGCTGAAGCTTTCTTT. This codes for CASSQGQGAEAFF.

The chain joins TRBV24-1 to TRBJ2-1, with a weak D call TRBD2 (6 bases). CDR1 and CDR2 from the germline V gene are KGHDR and SFDVKD. The CDR3 covers 16 residues. Trimming took off 7 bases at V and 0 bases at J, with 15 bases between the two ends. The CDR3 spells CATRSEDGSSYNEQFF. In nucleotides, the CDR3 is TGTGCCACCAGGTCTGAGGACGGGAGCTCCTACAATGAGCAGTTCTTC.

The gene calls are TRBV7-9 and TRBJ1-1; tentatively, D is TRBD1 (5 bases). The CDR3 loop spans 17 amino acids. Trimming took 5 bases from V and 4 from J, leaving 23 bases between them. CDR1 and CDR2 (germline): SEHNR, FQNEAQ (reference sequence). The CDR3 here is CASSPRGGPVRITEAFF. The CDR3 coding sequence is TGTGCCAGCAGCCCCCGGGGGGGTCCGGTTCGAATCACTGAAGCTTTCTTT.

The chain carries TRBV10-3 and TRBJ1-3; weak D call: TRBD1 (6 bases). The CDR3 has 17 amino acids. Trimming took 2 bases from V and 0 from J, leaving 14 bases between them. CDR1 and CDR2 (germline): ENHRY, SYGVKD. CDR3 coding DNA: TGTGCCATCAGTGAGGCCCCCCGGGACACCTCTGGAAACACCATATATTTT. Protein sequence: CAISEAPRDTSGNTIYF.

The DNA for the CDR3 is TGCGCCAGCAGCTTGGCGCTAGCGGGAGGATACGAGACCCAGTACTTC. Translating it yields CASSLALAGGYETQYF. This rearrangement joins TRBV5-1 to TRBJ2-5, with 11 bases fitting TRBD2. Germline values: CDR1 SGHRS, CDR2 YFSETQ. The V segment lost 0 bases and the J segment 5 bases; nucleotides outside the gene matches: 6. The CDR3 spans 16 residues.

This clone was counted a single time. V usage is TRBV19 and J usage is TRBJ2-2, with TRBD2 matching 12 bases. V lost 3 bases and J lost 2; bases outside the gene matches: 4. CDR1 and CDR2 from the germline V gene are LNHDA and SQIVND (reference sequence). This CDR3 region has 17 residues. The CDR3 nucleotides read TGTGCCAGTAGTATTACTAGCGGGAGGATTAACACCGGGGAGCTGTTTTTT. Amino acids: CASSITSGRINTGELFF.

V and J are TRBV29-1 and TRBJ1-5; no firm D call. The V end lost 5 bases, the J end lost 6 bases, and 17 bases lay between the germline ends. The CDR3 has 14 residues. The germline CDR1 and CDR2 sequences are SQVTM and ANQGSEA. The CDR3 sequence: CSVSDGPASQPQHF. CDR3 DNA: TGCAGCGTTTCCGATGGGCCAGCCTCTCAGCCCCAGCATTTT.

This rearrangement joins TRBV27 to TRBJ2-5; D might be TRBD1 (5 bases). Germline CDR1 is MNHEY and CDR2 is SMNVEV (reference sequence). The CDR3 is 17 amino acids. Trimming removed 3 bases at V and 2 bases at J, with 19 bases between. CDR3: CASSFLYILDIQETQYF. The CDR3 DNA follows: TGTGCCAGCAGTTTCCTGTATATCCTGGACATTCAAGAGACCCAGTACTTC.

The V call is TRBV18, the J call TRBJ2-1; unclear D gene. V shed 2 bases and J shed 3 bases, with 8 bases lying between them. Germline V gene lookup returns CDR1 KGHSH and CDR2 LQKENI. This CDR3 spans 14 amino acids. DNA for the CDR3: TGTGCCAGCTCACCAGAGAGGTTCTACAATGAGCAGTTCTTC. It is translated as CASSPERFYNEQFF.

The chain is built from TRBV2 and TRBJ1-5, with D maybe TRBD1 (5 bases). V lost 7 bases to trimming and J lost 0 bases, with 10 bases between them. Germline values: CDR1 SNHLY, CDR2 FYNNEI. The CDR3 sequence is 14 residues long. CDR3 residues: CASTPGISNQPQHF. CDR3 coding DNA: TGTGCCAGCACTCCAGGGATTAGCAATCAGCCCCAGCATTTT. The variable domain in full, with the rest retrieved from reference TRBV2 and TRBJ1-5, is EPEVTQTPSHQVTQMGQEVILRCVPISNHLYFYWYRQILGQKVEFLVSFYNNEISEKSEIFDDQFSVERPDGSNFTLKIRSTKLEDSAMYFCASTPGISNQPQHFGDGTRLSIL.

This chain connects TRBV7-6 to TRBJ2-2; D may be TRBD2 (6 bases). Germline V lookup: CDR1 SGHVS, CDR2 FNYEAQ. V was cut by 1 base and J by 0 bases, with 15 bases left in between. The CDR3 contains 18 residues. The CDR3, as DNA: TGTGCCAGCAGCTTAGTCCCGGCCGGAGGGACGAACACCGGGGAGCTGTTTTTT. It encodes CASSLVPAGGTNTGELFF.

This clone was observed once. The chain carries TRBV2 and TRBJ1-3; D remains ambiguous. Germline V gene sequence: CDR1 SNHLY, CDR2 FYNNEI. The CDR3 covers 16 residues. Trimming shortened V by 0 bases and J by 0 bases, and 9 bases separated the two germline ends. The CDR3 protein is CASSEAEFFSGNTIYF. CDR3 coding DNA: TGTGCCAGCAGTGAAGCAGAGTTCTTCTCTGGAAACACCATATATTTT.

V usage is TRBV19 and J usage is TRBJ1-5; 7 bases fit TRBD1. The CDR3 has 15 amino acids. In germline, CDR1 is LNHDA, CDR2 SQIVND (reference sequence). V lost 4 bases to trimming and J lost 4 bases; unmatched junction nucleotides: 7. The CDR3, as DNA: TGTGCCAGTAGTACCCAGGGGGGGGAGAATCAGCCCCAGCATTTT. Protein product: CASSTQGGENQPQHF.